The 2 T cell receptor beta chains reported below all come from one sample, sequenced in a study of T cell repertoires in cytomegalovirus infection. These receptors have no known antigen. TCRdb passed the reads through MiXCR, listing each CDR3 protein once. The data contain 140,000 to 150,000 distinct CDR3 sequences, approximately 30% of them singletons. The sequenced sample was CD8+ T cells from cultured PBMCs, obtained from culture after CMV antigen stimulation. These receptors were taken from a human donor in good health (CMV status not recorded). Some clones in this sample may be carry-over from other donors' samples.

This clonotype was seen more than once but under ten times. The V call is TRBV28, the J call TRBJ1-3; no firm D call. The CDR3 length is 12 residues. V shed 8 bases and J shed 0 bases, with 5 bases lying between them. Germline CDR1 and CDR2: MDHEN and SYDVKM. The chain's CDR3 is CASLDSGNTIYF. Here the CDR3 DNA reads TGTGCCAGCCTCGACTCTGGAAACACCATATATTTT.

This clonotype was seen many times. The J gene is TRBJ2-1, the V gene TRBV7-6; 12 positions match TRBD2. CDR1 is SGHVS and CDR2 is FNYEAQ in the germline V gene. CDR3 length equals 15 residues. V dropped 5 bases and J dropped 6; count of bases not matched to a gene: 5. DNA of the CDR3: TGTGCCAGCAGCCCTGGACTAGCGGGGATCAATGAGCAGTTCTTC. It specifies CASSPGLAGINEQFF.